This T cell receptor (beta chain) was found in a study of glioma-infiltrating T cells. Study outcomes and limitations: Tissue and blood shared very few CDR3 sequences. Above-expected tissue-blood divergence occurred in all gliomas, most in low-grade ones.

Using RNA template, CDR3s of TCR alpha and beta were amplified with iRepertoire arm-PCR. One-step reverse transcription and amplification started from about 100-400 ng of tissue mRNA or PBMC total RNA. MiXCR was run by TCRdb on the multiplex PCR reads, yielding one entry per CDR3 protein. The table shows approximately 88,000 distinct CDR3 sequences, with less than 30% occurring only once. This clonotype was seen at least ten times. What it binds is unknown. The CDR3 is made up of 13 amino acids. The germline V gene has CDR1 SNHLY and CDR2 FYNNEI. J was trimmed by 10 bases and V by 6 bases; bases with no gene match: 8.

This clonotype was obtained from a human donor with low-grade glioma or glioblastoma, undergoing nonglioma brain surgery, or in good health (not recorded which). This chain links TRBV2 with TRBJ1-1, with 10 bases fitting TRBD1. Specimen: glioma tissue, nonneoplastic brain tissue, or PBMCs (not recorded which). The CDR3 protein is CASSRGQGSLAFF. The DNA for the CDR3 is TGTGCCAGCAGCCGGGGACAGGGGAGTTTAGCTTTCTTT.